This T cell receptor beta chain was captured in a study of STAT5B mutations in CD4+ large granular lymphocyte leukemia. Findings and caveats of the study: TRBV06-family usage was enriched in top patient clones (8/27) versus controls (2/35).

Buffy coats from healthy blood donors served as controls. Trimming took off 2 bases at V and 3 bases at J, with 14 bases between the two ends. The CDR3 is 16 amino acids. CDR1 MDHEN and CDR2 SYDVKM come from the germline V gene. The assay was immunoSEQ multiplex PCR, and TCRdb's table has in-frame clones only and misses some. This repertoire shows about 31,000 clones, around nine tenths found once; its top ten account for roughly 0.38%. This clone was counted only a few times. Its antigen is unidentified. Sequencing used CD4+ T cells from blood buffy coats. The clonotype originates from a human donor in good health. The V and J genes are TRBV28 and TRBJ1-5, with a tentative D call TRBD1 (5 bases). DNA for the CDR3: TGTGCCAGCAGTTTACTGGCAGGGTGGGCCAATCAGCCCCAGCATTTT. Protein product: CASSLLAGWANQPQHF.